The present T cell receptor beta chain was sequenced within a study of cytomegalovirus exposure and HLA in healthy donors. Notes on this clone: What it recognizes is unknown.

General observations from the study: An observed cluster of highly shared sequence variants was recorded as a likely sequencing artifact.

The CDR3 runs to 15 residues. Per germline, CDR1 WSHSY and CDR2 SAAADI. V was clipped by 5 bases and J by 9 bases; unmatched bases: 12. 13 Jbeta primers and 60 Vbeta primers were used for the PCR. Generated by immunoSEQ multiplex PCR, the TCRdb table keeps only in-frame clones and is missing some. The sample has approximately 120,000 clones; the top ten hold approximately 2%. V and J are TRBV10-2 and TRBJ2-3; 9 nucleotides align to TRBD2. The sample comprised PBMCs. The TCR was taken from a man aged 35-49 years in good health and CMV-seronegative. The CDR3 sequence: CASSLTSGSQSTQYF. CDR3 bases: TGCGCCAGCAGTCTTACTAGCGGGTCCCAAAGCACGCAGTATTTT.